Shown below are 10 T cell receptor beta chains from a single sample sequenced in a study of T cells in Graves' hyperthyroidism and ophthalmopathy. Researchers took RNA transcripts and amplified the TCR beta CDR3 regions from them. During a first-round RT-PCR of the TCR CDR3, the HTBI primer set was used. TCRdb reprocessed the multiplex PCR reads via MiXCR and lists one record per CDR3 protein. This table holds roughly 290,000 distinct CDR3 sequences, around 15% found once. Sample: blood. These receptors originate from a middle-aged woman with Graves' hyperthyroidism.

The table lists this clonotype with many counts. The CDR3 coding sequence is TGTGCCAGCAGTCACTCTAGGGGCGACACAGATACGCAGTATTTT. Residues: CASSHSRGDTDTQYF. The gene calls are TRBV12-3 or TRBV12-4 and TRBJ2-3; D possibly corresponds to TRBD1 (5 bases). The V end was cut by 5 bases, the J end by 2 bases, with 14 bases between. The CDR3 runs to 15 residues.

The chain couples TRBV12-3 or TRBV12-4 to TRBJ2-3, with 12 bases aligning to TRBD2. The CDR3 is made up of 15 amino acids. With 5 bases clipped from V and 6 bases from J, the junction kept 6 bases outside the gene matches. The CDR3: CASSPLAGGLDTQYF. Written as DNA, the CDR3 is TGTGCCAGCAGTCCCCTAGCGGGAGGGCTGGATACGCAGTATTTT.

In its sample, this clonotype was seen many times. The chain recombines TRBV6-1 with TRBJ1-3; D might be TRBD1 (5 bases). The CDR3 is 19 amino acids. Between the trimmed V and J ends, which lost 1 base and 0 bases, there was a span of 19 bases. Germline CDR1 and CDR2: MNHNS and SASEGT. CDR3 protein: CASSEGGYILGGSGNTIYF. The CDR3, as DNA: TGTGCCAGCAGTGAAGGAGGGTACATCCTCGGGGGCTCTGGAAACACCATATATTTT.

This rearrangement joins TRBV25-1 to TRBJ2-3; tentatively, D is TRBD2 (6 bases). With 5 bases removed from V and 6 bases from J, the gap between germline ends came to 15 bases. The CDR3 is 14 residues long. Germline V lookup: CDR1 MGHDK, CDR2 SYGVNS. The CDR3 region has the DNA TGTGCCAGCAGTAAAGCGGGCCTTGAGGATACGCAGTATTTT. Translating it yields CASSKAGLEDTQYF.

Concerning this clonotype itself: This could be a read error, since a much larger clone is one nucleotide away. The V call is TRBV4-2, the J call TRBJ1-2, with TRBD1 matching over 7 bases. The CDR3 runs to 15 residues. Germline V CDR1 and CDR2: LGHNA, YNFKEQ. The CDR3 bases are TGTGCCAGCGGCCAAGATCACAGGGGACGGGGTGGCTACACCTTC. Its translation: CASGQDHRGRGGYTF.

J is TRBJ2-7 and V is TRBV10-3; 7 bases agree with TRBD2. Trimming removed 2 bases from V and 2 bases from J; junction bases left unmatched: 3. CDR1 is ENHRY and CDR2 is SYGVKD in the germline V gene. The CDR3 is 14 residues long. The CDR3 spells CAISEISGAYEQYF. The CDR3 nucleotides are TGTGCCATCAGTGAGATCAGCGGGGCCTACGAGCAGTACTTC.

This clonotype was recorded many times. The CDR3 sequence: CASGVSEITEAFF. The CDR3 DNA is TGTGCCAGCGGAGTGTCGGAGATCACTGAAGCTTTCTTT. V is TRBV2 and J is TRBJ1-1, with D uncertain. The V gene's germline CDR1 is SNHLY and CDR2 FYNNEI. With 8 bases removed from V and 4 bases from J, the gap between germline ends came to 14 bases. CDR3 size: 13 residues.

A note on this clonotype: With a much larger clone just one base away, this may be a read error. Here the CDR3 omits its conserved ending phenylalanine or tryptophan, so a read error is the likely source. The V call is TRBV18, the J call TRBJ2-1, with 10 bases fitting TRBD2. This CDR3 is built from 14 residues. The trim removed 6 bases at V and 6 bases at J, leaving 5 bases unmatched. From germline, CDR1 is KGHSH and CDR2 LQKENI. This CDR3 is CASSPGLAVNEQFL. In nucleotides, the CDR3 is TGTGCCAGCTCTCCTGGACTAGCGGTCAATGAGCAGTTCCTC.

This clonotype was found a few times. The CDR3 region has the DNA TGTGCCAGCAGAACTAGGACAGGGGATAACGAGCAGTACTTC. It specifies CASRTRTGDNEQYF. This chain connects TRBV6-2 or TRBV6-3 to TRBJ2-7, with TRBD1 identical over 9 bases. V was pared by 6 bases and J by 5 bases, with 8 bases of the junction left unmatched. Germline V gene lookup returns CDR1 MNHEY and CDR2 SVGEGT. There are 14 residues in the CDR3.

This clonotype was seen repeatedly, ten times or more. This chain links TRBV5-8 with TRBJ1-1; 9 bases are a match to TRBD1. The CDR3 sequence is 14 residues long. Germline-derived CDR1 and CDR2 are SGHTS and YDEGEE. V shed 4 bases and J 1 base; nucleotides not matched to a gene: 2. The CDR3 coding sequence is TGTGCCAGCAGCGGGACAGGGCAGAACACTGAAGCTTTCTTT. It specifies CASSGTGQNTEAFF.